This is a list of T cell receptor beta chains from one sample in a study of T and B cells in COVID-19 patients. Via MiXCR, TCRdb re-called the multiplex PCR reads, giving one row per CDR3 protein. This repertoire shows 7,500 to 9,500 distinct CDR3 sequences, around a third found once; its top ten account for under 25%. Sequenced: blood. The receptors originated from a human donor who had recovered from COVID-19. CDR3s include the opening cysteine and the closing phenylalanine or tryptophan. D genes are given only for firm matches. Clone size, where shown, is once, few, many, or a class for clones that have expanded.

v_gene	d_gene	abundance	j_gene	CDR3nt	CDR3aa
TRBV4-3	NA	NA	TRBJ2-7	TGCGCCAGCAGCCAAGGAGTGAGGGGGGAGCAGTACTTC	CASSQGVRGEQYF
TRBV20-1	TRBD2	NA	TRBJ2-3	TGCAGTGCTAGAGACCGGATACTAGCGGGCCCAACAGATACGCAGTATTTT	CSARDRILAGPTDTQYF
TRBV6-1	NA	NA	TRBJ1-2	TGTGCCAGCAGTGATTATCAGGAATCGGTTCATGGCTACACCTTC	CASSDYQESVHGYTF
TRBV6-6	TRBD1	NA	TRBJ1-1	TGTGCCAGCAGTGCCGGGACAGGCGGTAACACTGAAGCTTTCTTT	CASSAGTGGNTEAFF
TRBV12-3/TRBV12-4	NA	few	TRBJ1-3	TGTGCCAGCAGTACGGGGGCCGGAAACACCATATATTTT	CASSTGAGNTIYF
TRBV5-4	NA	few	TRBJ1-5	TGTGCCAGCAGCTTGCTTGAATTAGGGTCCCATCAGCCCCAGCATTTT	CASSLLELGSHQPQHF
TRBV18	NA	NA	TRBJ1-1	TGTGCCAGCTCACCACCGGCCGGGGGCCTGGGCACTGAAGCTTTCTTT	CASSPPAGGLGTEAFF
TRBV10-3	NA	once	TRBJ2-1	TGTGCCAGCAGTTACGGCGTGTTAGGGAATGATGAGCAGTTCTTC	CASSYGVLGNDEQFF
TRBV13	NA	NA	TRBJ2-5	TGTGCCAGCAGCCGGGACGCGAACGGGTACCAAGAGACCCAGTACTTC	CASSRDANGYQETQYF
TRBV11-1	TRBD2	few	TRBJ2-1	TGTGCCAGCAGCTTATTAAGACTAGCCGTAGCCCAGAGCTCCTACAATGAGCAGTTCTTC	CASSLLRLAVAQSSYNEQFF
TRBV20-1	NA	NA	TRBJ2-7	TGCAGTGCTAGAGTTCCTGAAGGGTCCTACGAGCAGTACTTC	CSARVPEGSYEQYF
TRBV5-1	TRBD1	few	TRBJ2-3	TGCGCCAGCAGCCCATACTACAGGGGGCAAGGAGATACGCAGTATTTT	CASSPYYRGQGDTQYF
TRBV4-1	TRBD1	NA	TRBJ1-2	TGCGCCAGCAGCCGGACAGGCGGTTATGGCTACACCTTC	CASSRTGGYGYTF
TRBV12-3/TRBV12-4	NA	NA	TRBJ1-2	TGTGCCAGCAGTGGGGACGGAGCTAACTATGGCTACACCTTC	CASSGDGANYGYTF
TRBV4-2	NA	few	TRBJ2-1	TGTGCCAGCAGCCAAGAAAGGGTTTTCAATGAGCAGTTCTTC	CASSQERVFNEQFF
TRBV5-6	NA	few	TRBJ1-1	TGTGCCAGCAGCTCCGGGATGGCGACTGAAGCTTTCTTT	CASSSGMATEAFF
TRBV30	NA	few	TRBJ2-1	TGTGCCTGGAGATCCCCAGATGGGGGCCGGTACAATGAGCAGTTCTTC	CAWRSPDGGRYNEQFF
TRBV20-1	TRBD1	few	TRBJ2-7	TGCAGTGCTAGAGGGCGACAGGGTGATCACGAGCAGTACTTC	CSARGRQGDHEQYF
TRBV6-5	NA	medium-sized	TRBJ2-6	TGTGCCAGCAGTCCAAGGGGGGGGACTGGGGCCAACGTCCTGACTTTC	CASSPRGGTGANVLTF
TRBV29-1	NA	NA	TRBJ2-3	TGCAGCGTATCGGGGGAAACAGATACGCAGTATTTT	CSVSGETDTQYF
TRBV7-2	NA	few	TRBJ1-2	TGTGCCAGCAGCTTAGTAAGCGGGTATGCCTTTAACTATGGCTACACCTTC	CASSLVSGYAFNYGYTF
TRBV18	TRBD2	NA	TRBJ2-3	TGTGCCAGCTCACCACCGGGCGGGGGTAATACGCAGTATTTT	CASSPPGGGNTQYF
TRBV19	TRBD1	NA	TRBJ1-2	TGTGCCAGTATGGACTACAGGGGACCCAAGCCGGCTAACTATGGCTACACCTTC	CASMDYRGPKPANYGYTF
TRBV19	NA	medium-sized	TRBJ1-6	TGTGCCAGTAGTGGCCCCTACAGGGCTCGCGACTCACCCCTCCACTTT	CASSGPYRARDSPLHF
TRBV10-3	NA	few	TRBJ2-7	TGTGCCATCAGTGAGTCGTCAGGGTCCTCCGAGCAGTACTTC	CAISESSGSSEQYF
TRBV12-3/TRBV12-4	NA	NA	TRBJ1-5	TGTGCCAGCAGTTTATTACAGGGACATCAGCCCCAGCATTTT	CASSLLQGHQPQHF
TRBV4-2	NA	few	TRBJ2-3	TGCGCCAGCAGCCAAGGCCCGGTCACAGATACGCAGTATTTT	CASSQGPVTDTQYF
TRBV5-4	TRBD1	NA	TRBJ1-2	TGTGCCAGCCGGGACAGGGGGCGCTTGGGCTACACCTTC	CASRDRGRLGYTF
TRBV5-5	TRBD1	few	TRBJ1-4	TGTGCCAGCAGCTTTTCGCCGGGACAGAGTAATGAAAAACTGTTTTTT	CASSFSPGQSNEKLFF
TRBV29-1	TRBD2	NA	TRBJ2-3	TGCAGCGTTGGGGGGACTAGCGGGGGGGATACGCAGTATTTT	CSVGGTSGGDTQYF
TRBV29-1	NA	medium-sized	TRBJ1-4	TGCAGCGTTGTTTCGGCGGACACCGCAACTAATGAAAAACTGTTTTTT	CSVVSADTATNEKLFF
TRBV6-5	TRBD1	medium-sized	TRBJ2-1	TGTGCCAGCAGTTTCCGGACAGGGGGGAATGAGCAGTTCTTC	CASSFRTGGNEQFF
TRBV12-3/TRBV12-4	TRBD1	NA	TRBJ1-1	TGTGCCACTAAGACCGGGACAGCAAACACTGAAGCTTTCTTT	CATKTGTANTEAFF
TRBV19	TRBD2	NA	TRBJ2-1	TGTGCCAGCGCCCCCGGGAGCGGGGGGGCCAACAATGAGCAGTTCTTC	CASAPGSGGANNEQFF
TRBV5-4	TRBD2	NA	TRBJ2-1	TGTGCCAGCAGCTTGGATGCGGGGGGGTACAATGAGCAGTTCTTC	CASSLDAGGYNEQFF
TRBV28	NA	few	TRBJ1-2	TGTGCCAGCAGTCCTCAGGGAGCTGGCTATGGCTACACCTTC	CASSPQGAGYGYTF
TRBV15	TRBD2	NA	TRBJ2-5	TGTGCCACCAGCAGGACTAGCGCCCAAGAGACCCAGTACTTC	CATSRTSAQETQYF
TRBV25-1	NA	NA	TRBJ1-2	TGTGCCAGCGCCCAGGGAACTGGCTACACCTTC	CASAQGTGYTF
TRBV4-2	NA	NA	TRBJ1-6	TGTGCCAGCAGCCATGAGGGGAATTCACCCCTCCACTTT	CASSHEGNSPLHF
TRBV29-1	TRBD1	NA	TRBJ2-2	TGCAGCGTCGACAGGGGTAGCACCGGGGAGCTGTTTTTT	CSVDRGSTGELFF
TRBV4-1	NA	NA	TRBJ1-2	TGCGCCAGCAGCCAAGATGGGTTGGATGGCTACACCTTC	CASSQDGLDGYTF
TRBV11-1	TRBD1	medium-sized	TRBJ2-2	TGTGCCAGCAGCTTAGTACCAGGGGGCGCGGGCACCGGGGAGCTGTTTTTT	CASSLVPGGAGTGELFF
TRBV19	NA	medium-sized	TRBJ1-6	TGTGCCAGTAGTGGCGGATTGAGCTCCTATAATTCACCCCTCCACTTT	CASSGGLSSYNSPLHF
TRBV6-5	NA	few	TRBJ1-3	TGTGCCAGCAGCCCATGGCCGGGGGGACCAAACACCATATATTTT	CASSPWPGGPNTIYF
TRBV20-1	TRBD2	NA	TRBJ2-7	TGCAGTGCAACCACTAGCGGGGCCCATGAGGAGCAGTACTTC	CSATTSGAHEEQYF
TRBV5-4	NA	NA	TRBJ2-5	TGTGCCAGCAGCCCGGACCCTGGGGCCCAAGAGACCCAGTACTTC	CASSPDPGAQETQYF
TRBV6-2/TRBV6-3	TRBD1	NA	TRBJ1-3	TGTGCCAGCAGTCGGCAGGGGGCCTCTGGAAACACCATATATTTT	CASSRQGASGNTIYF
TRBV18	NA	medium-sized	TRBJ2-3	TGTGCCAGCTCACCGACCGAAAAAACAGATACGCAGTATTTT	CASSPTEKTDTQYF
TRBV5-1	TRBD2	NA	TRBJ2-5	TGCGCCAGCAGCCGCACTCCCACTAGCGAGGAAGAGACCCAGTACTTC	CASSRTPTSEEETQYF
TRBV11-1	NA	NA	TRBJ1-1	TGTGCCAGCAGCTTTCGGACCACTGAAGCTTTCTTT	CASSFRTTEAFF
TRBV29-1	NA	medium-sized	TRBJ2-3	TGCAGCGTTGAAAAGGGCTCCCCTGGAGCCGATACGCAGTATTTT	CSVEKGSPGADTQYF
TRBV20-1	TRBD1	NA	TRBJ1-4	TGCAGTGCCAGCCCTGGGACAGCGAGTGAAAAACTGTTTTTT	CSASPGTASEKLFF